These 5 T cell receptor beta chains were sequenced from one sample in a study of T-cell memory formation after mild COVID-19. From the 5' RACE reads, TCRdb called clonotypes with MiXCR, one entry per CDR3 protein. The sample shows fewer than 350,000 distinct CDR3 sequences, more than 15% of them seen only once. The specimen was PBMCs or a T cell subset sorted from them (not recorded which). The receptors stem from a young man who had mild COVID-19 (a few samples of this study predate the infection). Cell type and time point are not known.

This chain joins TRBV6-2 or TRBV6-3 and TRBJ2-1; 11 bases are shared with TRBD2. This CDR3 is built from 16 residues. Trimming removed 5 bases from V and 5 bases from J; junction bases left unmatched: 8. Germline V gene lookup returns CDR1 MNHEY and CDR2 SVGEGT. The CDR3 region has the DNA TGTGCCAGCAGTACTAGACTAGCGGGGTTCCACAATGAGCAGTTCTTC. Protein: CASSTRLAGFHNEQFF.

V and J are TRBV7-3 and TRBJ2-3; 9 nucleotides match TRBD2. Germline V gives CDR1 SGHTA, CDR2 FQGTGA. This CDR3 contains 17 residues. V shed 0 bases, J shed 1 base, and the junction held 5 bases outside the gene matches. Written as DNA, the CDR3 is TGTGCCAGCAGCTTAACGTCAGAGCGGGGGGGCACAGATACGCAGTATTTT. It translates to CASSLTSERGGTDTQYF.

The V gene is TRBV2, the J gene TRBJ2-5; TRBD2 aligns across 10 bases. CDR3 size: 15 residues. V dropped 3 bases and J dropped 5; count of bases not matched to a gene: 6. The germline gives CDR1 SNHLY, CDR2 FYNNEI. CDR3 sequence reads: CASSDLSGGWETQYF. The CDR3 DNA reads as TGTGCCAGCAGTGATCTTAGCGGGGGGTGGGAGACCCAGTACTTC.

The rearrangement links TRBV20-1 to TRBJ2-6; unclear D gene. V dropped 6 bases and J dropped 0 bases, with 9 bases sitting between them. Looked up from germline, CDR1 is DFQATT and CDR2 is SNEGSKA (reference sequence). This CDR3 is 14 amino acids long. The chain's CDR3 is CSANPSSGANVLTF. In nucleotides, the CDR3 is TGCAGTGCAAACCCCAGCTCTGGGGCCAACGTCCTGACTTTC.

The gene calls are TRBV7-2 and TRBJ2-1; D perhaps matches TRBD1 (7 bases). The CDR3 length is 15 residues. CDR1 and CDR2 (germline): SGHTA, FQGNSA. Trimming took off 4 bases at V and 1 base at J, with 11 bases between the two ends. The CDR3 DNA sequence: TGTGCCAGCAGCTACCAGGGGGGATCCTACAATGAGCAGTTCTTC. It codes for CASSYQGGSYNEQFF.